A single sample gave rise to the 30 T cell receptor beta chains below, sequenced in a study of cytomegalovirus exposure and HLA in healthy donors. The study ran its PCR with 60 Vbeta and 13 Jbeta primers. Assay: immunoSEQ multiplex PCR; the TCRdb copy retains only in-frame clones and omits some. The sample lists around 150,000 clones, about 75% occurring once. The sample taken for sequencing was PBMCs. These receptors were collected from a man aged 45-65 years in good health and CMV-seropositive.

This chain connects TRBV7-3 to TRBJ2-5, with 10 bases matching TRBD2. With 4 bases clipped from V and 4 bases from J, the junction kept 6 bases outside the gene matches. The CDR3 length is 15 residues. From germline, CDR1 is SGHTA and CDR2 FQGTGA. CDR3 coding DNA: TGTGCCAGCAGCTCCCTAGCGGGGGTAGGAGAGACCCAGTACTTC. Protein product: CASSSLAGVGETQYF.

This clone appeared a few times. The chain employs TRBV10-2 and TRBJ1-2; D uncertain. V was clipped by 4 bases and J by 1 base, with 10 bases between them. This CDR3 has 14 amino acids. Germline V lookup: CDR1 WSHSY, CDR2 SAAADI. CDR3 residues: CASSVADFNYGYTF. DNA of the CDR3: TGCGCCAGCAGTGTTGCCGACTTTAACTATGGCTACACCTTC.

This clone was observed a single time. V and J are TRBV18 and TRBJ1-5, with 9 positions matching TRBD1. The CDR3 extends over 15 amino acids. Unmatched junction bases numbered 9, after V lost 5 bases and J lost 7 bases. Germline V CDR1 and CDR2: KGHSH, LQKENI. The CDR3 loop is CASSETGTGSQPQHF. In DNA, the CDR3 is TGTGCCAGCTCAGAGACCGGGACAGGGTCGCAGCCCCAGCATTTT.

The V and J genes are TRBV6-5 and TRBJ1-6; D gene ambiguous. The CDR3 totals 12 residues. CDR1 and CDR2 (germline): MNHEY, SVGAGI. V shed 6 bases and J shed 13 bases, with 13 bases lying between them. For the CDR3, the DNA is TGTGCCAGCAGCCCCGCTCTACTTCCCCTCCACTTT. It yields the protein CASSPALLPLHF.

This clone has only one observation. The V gene is TRBV30, the J gene TRBJ2-7, with D possibly matching TRBD2 (6 bases). V was trimmed by 0 bases and J by 3 bases, leaving 12 bases between them. The CDR3 consists of 14 residues. Germline V gene data show CDR1 as GTSNPN and CDR2 as SVGIG (reference sequence). The CDR3 here is CAWSVGGAIYEQYF. As DNA, the CDR3 is TGTGCCTGGAGTGTAGGAGGGGCGATCTACGAGCAGTACTTC.

The chain has TRBV4-3 and TRBJ1-1; no reliable D call. The CDR3 contains 15 residues. Deletions cut 0 bases from V and 1 base from J, with 9 bases between. In germline, CDR1 is LGHNA, CDR2 YSLEER. The CDR3 bases are TGCGCCAGCAGCCAAGATTTTGGAGCGAACACTGAAGCTTTCTTT. It encodes CASSQDFGANTEAFF.

The chain links TRBV4-3 to TRBJ1-2; maybe TRBD1 (5 bases). The V gene's germline CDR1 is LGHNA and CDR2 YSLEER. V gave up 1 base and J gave up 8 bases, with 14 bases separating them. The CDR3 covers 14 residues. CDR3 residues: CASSQGMTAPGYTF. DNA for the CDR3: TGCGCCAGCAGCCAAGGGATGACAGCCCCCGGCTACACCTTC.

The table lists this clone with a few counts. This chain joins TRBV7-9 and TRBJ2-1; TRBD1 matches at 10 bases. The CDR3 consists of 14 residues. V trimming: 7 bases; J trimming: 7 bases; junction bases outside the gene matches: 7. Germline-derived CDR1 and CDR2 are SEHNR and FQNEAQ (reference sequence). This chain's CDR3 is CASTTDRGVNEQFF. CDR3 nucleotide sequence: TGTGCCAGCACCACGGACAGGGGGGTAAATGAGCAGTTCTTC.

This clone was seen only once. The chain couples TRBV5-4 to TRBJ2-3; TRBD2 matches at 9 bases. This CDR3 is 17 amino acids long. The V segment lost 4 bases and the J segment 6 bases; nucleotides outside the gene matches: 15. From germline, CDR1 is SGHNT and CDR2 YYREEE (reference sequence). The CDR3 region has the DNA TGTGCCAGCAGCCCCGGGACTAGCAGTTTTTCCGGGGATACGCAGTATTTT. Translated: CASSPGTSSFSGDTQYF.

This chain uses TRBV29-1 with TRBJ2-3; D call uncertain. V was shortened by 0 bases and J by 2 bases, with 18 bases between the two germline ends. Germline assignment: CDR1 SQVTM and CDR2 ANQGSEA. The length of the CDR3 is 17 residues. The CDR3 bases are TGCAGCGTTGAAGATTCCCCTACCTCTACTACCACAGATACGCAGTATTTT. Amino acid sequence: CSVEDSPTSTTTDTQYF.

This clone was counted once. V gene TRBV19 combines with J gene TRBJ2-2; the D gene is possibly TRBD2 (6 bases). The CDR3 is 15 residues long. Trimming left V 9 bases short and J 6 bases short, with 20 bases between. Per germline, CDR1 LNHDA and CDR2 SQIVND (reference sequence). CDR3 coding DNA: TGTGCCAGCACCTCCGGGACTGTACTCCCCGGGGAGCTGTTTTTT. Translating it yields CASTSGTVLPGELFF.

This clone came up once. The chain employs TRBV7-9 and TRBJ2-1; TRBD1 matches 10 bases. Germline trimming cut 5 bases from V and 0 bases from J; bases unmatched to any gene: 7. Looked up from germline, CDR1 is SEHNR and CDR2 is FQNEAQ (reference sequence). The CDR3 contains 17 residues. CDR3 in DNA: TGTGCCAGCAGCCGCTACGGGGACAGGGGCTCCTACAATGAGCAGTTCTTC. It specifies CASSRYGDRGSYNEQFF.

The sample holds one count of this clone. The chain joins TRBV6-1 to TRBJ1-2; D gene unclear. V lost 6 bases and J 1 base, leaving 9 bases between the germline ends. The germline V gene encodes CDR1 MNHNS and CDR2 SASEGT. This CDR3 spans 13 amino acids. This CDR3 reads CASRSPFNYGYTF. The CDR3 nucleotides are TGTGCCAGCAGGTCCCCATTTAACTATGGCTACACCTTC.

This clone appeared a few times. This chain's CDR3 is CASSEGETQYF. The CDR3 DNA reads TGTGCCAGCAGCGAGGGTGAGACCCAGTACTTC. The chain employs TRBV11-2 and TRBJ2-5, with D possibly TRBD2 on 5 matching bases. The CDR3 sequence is 11 residues long. Per the germline V gene, CDR1 is SGHAT and CDR2 is FQNNGV. Trimming took off 5 bases at V and 5 bases at J, with 6 bases between the two ends.

The CDR3: CASSLLPGTGYQPQHF. In DNA form, the CDR3 reads TGTGCCAGCAGTTTACTCCCAGGGACAGGGTATCAGCCCCAGCATTTT. The chain recombines TRBV28 with TRBJ1-5; 9 bases fit TRBD1. The length of the CDR3 is 16 residues. From germline, CDR1 is MDHEN and CDR2 SYDVKM. V shed 2 bases, J shed 5 bases, and the junction held 7 bases outside the gene matches.

The chain employs TRBV5-4 and TRBJ2-1, with 7 bases matching TRBD2. The CDR3 loop spans 15 amino acids. Per the germline V gene, CDR1 is SGHNT and CDR2 is YYREEE (reference sequence). V lost 4 bases to trimming and J lost 7 bases; unmatched junction nucleotides: 11. The DNA for the CDR3 is TGTGCCAGCAGCCTCGGACTAGGGGACTCTAATGAGCAGTTCTTC. As protein: CASSLGLGDSNEQFF. Full variable domain (missing parts from reference TRBV5-4 and TRBJ2-1): ETGVTQSPTHLIKTRGQQVTLRCSSQSGHNTVSWYQQALGQGPQFIFQYYREEENGRGNFPPRFSGLQFPNYSSELNVNALELDDSALYLCASSLGLGDSNEQFFGPGTRLTVL.

The chain joins TRBV6-5 to TRBJ1-1; D unresolved. Trimming removed 6 bases at V and 3 bases at J, with 17 bases between. Per the germline V gene, CDR1 is MNHEY and CDR2 is SVGAGI. The CDR3 loop spans 15 amino acids. CDR3 residues: CASSRRWAADTEAFF. The CDR3 DNA follows: TGTGCCAGCAGCCGCCGATGGGCAGCGGACACTGAAGCTTTCTTT.

The CDR3 region is CASSLGQGVTEAFF. The CDR3 coding sequence is TGTGCCAGCAGCTTAGGACAGGGGGTCACTGAAGCTTTCTTT. V usage is TRBV5-8 and J usage is TRBJ1-1, with TRBD1 matching over 10 bases. Per the germline V gene, CDR1 is SGHTS and CDR2 is YDEGEE. J lost 4 bases, V lost 2 bases, and 2 bases had no gene match. The CDR3 length is 14 residues. The entire variable domain, with the rest obtained from reference TRBV5-8 and TRBJ1-1, is as follows: EAGVTQSPTHLIKTRGQQATLRCSPISGHTSVYWYQQALGLGLQFLLWYDEGEERNRGNFPPRFSGRQFPNYSSELNVNALELEDSALYLCASSLGQGVTEAFFGQGTRLTVV.

The V and J genes are TRBV5-1 and TRBJ1-2; D gene uncertain. V dropped 2 bases and J dropped 4 bases, with 9 bases sitting between them. There are 13 residues in the CDR3. Germline V gives CDR1 SGHRS, CDR2 YFSETQ. CDR3: CASSLNTFYGYTF. CDR3 bases: TGCGCCAGCAGCTTAAATACTTTCTATGGCTACACCTTC.

The chain combines TRBV5-6 with TRBJ2-4; D possibly corresponds to TRBD1 (6 bases). The CDR3 spans 16 residues. CDR1 SGHDT and CDR2 YYEEEE come from the germline V gene. V was clipped by 0 bases and J by 0 bases, with 10 bases between them. Here the CDR3 reads CASSLATGAAKNIQYF. In nucleotides, the CDR3 is TGTGCCAGCAGCTTGGCGACAGGAGCAGCCAAAAACATTCAGTACTTC.

This chain joins TRBV21-1 and TRBJ1-5; the table's D call TRBD1 went unverified against the DNA. TRBV21-1 is a documented pseudogene. The CDR3 runs 19 residues. CDR3 amino acids: CASCQNRDRGLSSNQPQHF. The CDR3 DNA reads TGTGCCAGCTGCCAAAACCGGGACAGGGGGTTGAGTAGCAATCAGCCCCAGCATTTT.

V is TRBV19 and J is TRBJ2-1; 7 bases match TRBD1. Germline lookup yields CDR1 LNHDA and CDR2 SQIVND (reference sequence). V lost 3 bases and J lost 7; bases outside the gene matches: 6. This CDR3 spans 14 amino acids. The CDR3, as DNA: TGTGCCAGTAGTATGCAGGGGGTATCTAATGAGCAGTTCTTC. Protein product: CASSMQGVSNEQFF. Based on the CDR3 plus reference TRBV19 and TRBJ2-1, the full variable domain is DGGITQSPKYLFRKEGQNVTLSCEQNLNHDAMYWYRQDPGQGLRLIYYSQIVNDFQKGDIAEGYSVSREKKESFPLTVTSAQKNPTAFYLCASSMQGVSNEQFFGPGTRLTVL.

The chain couples TRBV5-4 to TRBJ1-1, with a weak D call TRBD1 (5 bases). The CDR3 sequence is 15 residues long. V lost 2 bases, J lost 1 base, and 12 bases lay in between. In germline, CDR1 is SGHNT, CDR2 YYREEE (reference sequence). This CDR3 is CASSFKFQGNTEAFF. DNA of the CDR3: TGTGCCAGCAGCTTTAAATTTCAGGGGAACACTGAAGCTTTCTTT.

The count of this clone is one. CDR3 region: CASSLQGHPYNEQFF. CDR3 DNA: TGTGCCAGCAGTTTACAGGGACATCCCTACAATGAGCAGTTCTTC. This sequence joins TRBV27 and TRBJ2-1, with D perhaps matching TRBD1 (6 bases). Per the germline V gene, CDR1 is MNHEY and CDR2 is SMNVEV (reference sequence). The CDR3 runs 15 residues. Trimming stripped 2 bases from V and 2 bases from J, with 10 bases between.

The rearrangement joins TRBV2 to TRBJ2-1, with 8 bases matching TRBD1. Germline loops: CDR1 SNHLY, CDR2 FYNNEI. Trimming cost V 4 bases and J 3 bases; bases outside gene matches: 5. The length of the CDR3 is 15 residues. In DNA form, the CDR3 reads TGTGCCAGCAGTGTTAACAGGGGGATCTACAATGAGCAGTTCTTC. Its protein is CASSVNRGIYNEQFF. Filled out from reference TRBV2 and TRBJ2-1, the complete variable domain reads EPEVTQTPSHQVTQMGQEVILRCVPISNHLYFYWYRQILGQKVEFLVSFYNNEISEKSEIFDDQFSVERPDGSNFTLKIRSTKLEDSAMYFCASSVNRGIYNEQFFGPGTRLTVL.

This clone has a handful of counts. The chain has TRBV6-1 and TRBJ1-6; D unclear. Germline CDR1 and CDR2: MNHNS and SASEGT. V was trimmed by 7 bases and J by 7 bases, leaving 11 bases between them. This CDR3 spans 13 amino acids. The CDR3 bases are TGTGCCAGCATGGCAGACTTAAATTCACCCCTCCACTTT. Its protein product is CASMADLNSPLHF.

The rearrangement links TRBV27 to TRBJ1-1; D is unresolved. CDR3 length: 13 amino acids. The V end was cut by 0 bases, the J end by 6 bases, with 8 bases between. Germline CDR1 reads MNHEY; CDR2 reads SMNVEV (reference sequence). The CDR3 nucleotides read TGTGCCAGCAGTTTATCAGCCGGAGCTGAAGCTTTCTTT. This gives the protein CASSLSAGAEAFF.

This clone was seen only a few times. Other DNA sequences in the same sample also yield this CDR3. The chain is built from TRBV18 and TRBJ1-5, with 11 bases aligning to TRBD1. Germline values: CDR1 KGHSH, CDR2 LQKENI. V gave up 3 bases and J gave up 4 bases; unmatched junction bases: 2. The CDR3 contains 15 residues. The CDR3 nucleotides read TGTGCCAGCTCACCCGGGACAGGGGGGAATCAGCCCCAGCATTTT. Its translation: CASSPGTGGNQPQHF. The full variable domain, its missing parts supplied by reference TRBV18 and TRBJ1-5, is NAGVMQNPRHLVRRRGQEARLRCSPMKGHSHVYWYRQLPEEGLKFMVYLQKENIIDESGMPKERFSAEFPKEGPSILRIQQVVRGDSAAYFCASSPGTGGNQPQHFGDGTRLSIL.

The chain carries TRBV5-1 and TRBJ2-2; D might be TRBD2 (6 bases). The CDR3 consists of 20 residues. Germline assignment: CDR1 SGHRS and CDR2 YFSETQ. The V and J ends lost 6 bases and 6 bases respectively, with 33 bases between them. The CDR3 region has the DNA TGCGCCAGCAAAAACAGACGGATTAGGGAGGCTGGAGTTTACGCCGGGGAGCTGTTTTTT. This sequence encodes CASKNRRIREAGVYAGELFF.

The rearrangement uses TRBV4-1 and TRBJ1-3, with D possibly being TRBD1 (5 bases). V lost 3 bases to trimming and J lost 1 base, with 13 bases between them. Per germline, CDR1 MGHRA and CDR2 YSYEKL. This CDR3 is 16 amino acids long. The CDR3 DNA reads TGCGCCAGCAGCCAGACTCAGGGTTTGTCTGGAAACACCATATATTTT. The encoded protein is CASSQTQGLSGNTIYF.